The rows below give T cell receptor beta chains drawn from one sample of a study of brain metastases from non-small cell lung cancer. TCRdb's table, derived via immunoSEQ multiplex PCR, lists solely in-frame clones and lacks some. The sample has fewer than 5,500 clones, about nine tenths seen once. Specimen: primary lung tumor tissue. These TCRs come from a donor at least 40 years old with non-small cell lung cancer. CDR3s include the opening cysteine and the closing phenylalanine or tryptophan. D genes are given only for firm matches. Size values are once, few and many counts, or a class for expanded clones, and some rows have none.

v_call	j_call	cdr3_length	clone_size	d_call	cdr3_aa	cdr3_nt
TRBV5-1	TRBJ1-5	16	-	-	CASSLAGKNSNQPQHF	TGCGCCAGCAGCTTGGCAGGGAAGAATAGCAATCAGCCCCAGCATTTT
TRBV9	TRBJ2-3	12	-	-	CASSVAQDTQYF	TGTGCCAGCAGCGTAGCTCAGGATACGCAGTATTTT
TRBV28	TRBJ2-3	15	-	-	CASIPRGGSTDTQYF	TGTGCCAGCATCCCTAGGGGCGGCAGCACAGATACGCAGTATTTT
TRBV4-1	TRBJ1-6	16	-	-	CASSQDLPANNSPLHF	TGCGCCAGCAGCCAAGATTTGCCGGCGAATAATTCACCCCTCCACTTT
TRBV6-5	TRBJ2-7	15	-	-	CASSSDSSAIYEQYF	TGTGCCAGCAGTTCCGATTCTAGCGCGATCTACGAGCAGTACTTC
TRBV24-1	TRBJ2-3	16	-	TRBD2	CATSDPEAGGTDTQYF	TGTGCCACCAGTGATCCAGAGGCGGGAGGCACAGATACGCAGTATTTT
TRBV28	TRBJ2-7	15	once	TRBD2	CASSYPTSGSYEQYF	TGTGCCAGCAGCTACCCGACTAGCGGGTCCTACGAGCAGTACTTC
TRBV20-1	TRBJ2-7	15	-	TRBD2	CSASPFSGRAYEQYF	TGCAGTGCTAGTCCCTTTAGCGGGAGAGCCTACGAGCAGTACTTC
TRBV19	TRBJ1-1	15	-	TRBD1	CASSIPRGRIGEAFF	TGTGCCAGTAGTATTCCGAGGGGGCGTATTGGTGAAGCTTTCTTT
TRBV19	TRBJ1-2	14	-	TRBD1	CASKQGKPREGYTF	TGTGCCAGTAAACAGGGGAAGCCGCGGGAAGGCTACACCTTC
TRBV6-2/TRBV6-3	TRBJ1-5	17	-	TRBD1	CASSYSAGGLSNQPQHF	TGTGCCAGCAGTTACTCGGCAGGGGGCCTTAGCAATCAGCCCCAGCATTTT
TRBV19	TRBJ2-5	13	-	-	CASSMRGQETQYF	TGTGCCAGTAGTATGAGGGGTCAAGAGACCCAGTACTTC
TRBV5-4	TRBJ2-7	15	-	-	CASSWGGGQAHEQYF	TGTGCCAGCAGCTGGGGTGGGGGACAAGCACACGAGCAGTACTTC
TRBV19	TRBJ2-6	17	-	-	CASSIRTWGTGANVLTF	TGTGCCAGTAGTATAAGGACTTGGGGAACTGGGGCCAACGTCCTGACTTTC
TRBV6-4	TRBJ2-1	16	-	TRBD2	CASSDSARGSYNEQFF	TGTGCCAGCAGTGACTCTGCGCGGGGGAGCTACAATGAGCAGTTCTTC
TRBV27	TRBJ2-6	15	-	TRBD1	CASSSTGSGANVLTF	TGTGCCAGCAGTTCGACAGGGTCTGGGGCCAACGTCCTGACTTTC
TRBV7-3	TRBJ2-3	13	-	-	CASSLSSTDTQYF	TGTGCCAGCAGCTTATCATCTACAGATACGCAGTATTTT
TRBV7-6	TRBJ1-4	14	-	TRBD1	CASSISDRDGKLFF	TGTGCCAGCAGCATTTCGGACAGGGATGGAAAACTGTTTTTT